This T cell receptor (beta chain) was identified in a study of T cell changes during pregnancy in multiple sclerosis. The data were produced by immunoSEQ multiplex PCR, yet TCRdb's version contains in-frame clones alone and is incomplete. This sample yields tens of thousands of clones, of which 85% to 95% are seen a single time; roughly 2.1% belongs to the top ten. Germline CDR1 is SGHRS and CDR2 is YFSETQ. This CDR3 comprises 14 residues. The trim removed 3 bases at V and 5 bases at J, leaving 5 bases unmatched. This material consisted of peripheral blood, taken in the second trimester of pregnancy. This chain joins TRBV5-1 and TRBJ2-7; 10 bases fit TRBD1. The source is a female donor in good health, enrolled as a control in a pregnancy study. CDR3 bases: TGCGCCAGCAGCTGGGGGACAGGGGACAACGAGCAGTACTTC. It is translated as CASSWGTGDNEQYF.